One sample yielded the 8 T cell receptor beta chains listed below, sequenced in a study of blood T cell repertoires in COVID-19 (dated by TCRdb to the early 2020s). Libraries were constructed by the immunoSEQ multiplex PCR assay. TCRdb holds this immuneACCESS table with in-frame rearrangements only. Some clones are missing; in checked studies, unresolved V genes explain under half, and the rest has no known cause. Within this sample are under 450,000 clones, with about four fifths of them counted one time only. 5% to 5.5% of the sample is in the top ten clones. The specimen was PBMCs or T cells enriched from blood (not recorded which). These receptor sequences come from a woman aged 50 to 60 who had recovered from COVID-19.

The rearrangement joins TRBV2 to TRBJ1-2; D call uncertain. V lost 6 bases, J lost 5 bases, and 7 bases lay in between. The CDR3 is 11 amino acids. Germline loops: CDR1 SNHLY, CDR2 FYNNEI. CDR3 nucleotides: TGTGCCAGCAGCCCCCTATATGGCTACACCTTC. It specifies CASSPLYGYTF.

V gene TRBV5-5 combines with J gene TRBJ2-1; 7 bases align to TRBD2. The CDR3 is made up of 16 amino acids. V lost 0 bases and J lost 6; bases outside the gene matches: 9. Germline V CDR1 and CDR2: SGHKS, YYEKEE (reference sequence). The CDR3 spells CASSLAAILATNEQFF. The DNA of the CDR3 is TGTGCCAGCAGCTTGGCCGCGATACTAGCGACCAATGAGCAGTTCTTC.

The chain employs TRBV7-9 and TRBJ1-2; possible D gene TRBD1, 5 bases. The CDR3 covers 16 residues. V lost 2 bases, J lost 1 base, and 14 bases lay in between. Germline-derived CDR1 and CDR2 are SEHNR and FQNEAQ (reference sequence). The CDR3 bases are TGTGCCAGCAGCTTATCAGGCTGGGGCCATAACTATGGCTACACCTTC. It yields the protein CASSLSGWGHNYGYTF. The entire variable domain, with the rest obtained from reference TRBV7-9 and TRBJ1-2, is as follows: DTGVSQNPRHKITKRGQNVTFRCDPISEHNRLYWYRQTLGQGPEFLTYFQNEAQLEKSRLLSDRFSAERPKGSFSTLEIQRTEQGDSAMYLCASSLSGWGHNYGYTFGSGTRLTVV.

In its sample, this clone was seen a few times. The chain uses TRBV2 and TRBJ2-1; D possibly corresponds to TRBD2 (5 bases). The CDR3 consists of 14 residues. Germline V gives CDR1 SNHLY, CDR2 FYNNEI. The germline V and J ends were trimmed by 6 bases and 8 bases, with 17 bases remaining between them. The CDR3 DNA follows: TGTGCCAGCAGATCCGGGATCACCCCCTATGAGCAGTTCTTC. Protein sequence: CASRSGITPYEQFF.

This clone was observed a handful of times. The rearrangement joins TRBV5-1 to TRBJ1-5; D not certain. This CDR3 is built from 13 residues. Trimming left V 0 bases short and J 5 bases short, with 6 bases between. The germline gives CDR1 SGHRS, CDR2 YFSETQ. This CDR3 reads CASSLAPDQPQHF. DNA of the CDR3: TGCGCCAGCAGCTTGGCCCCGGATCAGCCCCAGCATTTT.

The V and J genes are TRBV6-1 and TRBJ1-1; D gene uncertain. Trimming cost V 3 bases and J 4 bases, with 6 bases left between them. The germline V gene encodes CDR1 MNHNS and CDR2 SASEGT. The CDR3 is made up of 12 amino acids. CDR3 DNA: TGTGCCAGCAGTGAGATGGCCACTGAAGCTTTCTTT. It translates to CASSEMATEAFF.

V usage is TRBV11-2 and J usage is TRBJ2-1; 9 nucleotides align to TRBD2. Germline V gene sequence: CDR1 SGHAT, CDR2 FQNNGV. The CDR3 length is 14 residues. The ends lost 10 bases at V and 4 bases at J; junction bases unmatched: 8. CDR3 in amino acids: CATTRTSEYNEQFF. The CDR3 DNA reads TGTGCCACCACGAGGACTAGCGAATACAATGAGCAGTTCTTC. Based on the CDR3 plus reference TRBV11-2 and TRBJ2-1, the full variable domain is EAGVAQSPRYKIIEKRQSVAFWCNPISGHATLYWYQQILGQGPKLLIQFQNNGVVDDSQLPKDRFSAERLKGVDSTLKIQPAKLEDSAVYLCATTRTSEYNEQFFGPGTRLTVL.

The CDR3 protein is CSLERRAAYGYTF. The CDR3, as DNA: TGCAGCCTCGAGAGGAGGGCTGCGTATGGCTACACCTTC. This chain connects TRBV29-1 to TRBJ1-2; no reliable D call. Germline assignment: CDR1 SQVTM and CDR2 ANQGSEA. Trimming took 8 bases from V and 5 from J, leaving 18 bases between them. CDR3 length equals 13 residues.